The clone carrying this T cell receptor beta chain was observed at least ten times. The antigen is undetermined. A junction end diverges from the germline sequence, so it may reflect a read error. These data originate in a study of early T cells in non-severe SARS-CoV-2 infection. Study-level results: Anti-spike CD8 responses were favored in VDJdb matching, and private and CD4 specificities were missed.

Unique molecular identifiers tagged individual cDNA molecules. TCRdb reprocessed the 5' RACE reads with MiXCR, giving one entry per CDR3 protein. The data contain tens of thousands of distinct CDR3 sequences, 15% to 18% of them singletons. CDR3 length: 16 amino acids. Germline V CDR1 and CDR2: SSHAT, FNYEAQ (reference sequence). V usage is TRBV7-7 and J usage is TRBJ2-7, with D uncertain. Sequences were obtained from whole blood. This receptor was identified in an adult who was a healthcare worker with PCR-confirmed SARS-CoV-2 infection or an uninfected control (not recorded which). The CDR3 is CASSPGVTTPSHEQYF. CDR3 coding DNA: TGTGCTAGCAGCCCAGGAGTAACTACCCCTTCCCACGAGCAGTACTTC. Full variable domain (missing parts from reference TRBV7-7 and TRBJ2-7): GAGVSQSPRYKVTKRGQDVTLRCDPISSHATLYWYQQALGQGPEFLTYFNYEAQPDKSGLPSDRFSAERPEGSISTLTIQRTEQRDSAMYRCASSPGVTTPSHEQYFGPGTRLTVT.